A selection of T cell receptor beta chains follows, all from one sample in a study of Graves' ophthalmopathy and Graves' hyperthyroidism. One entry per CDR3 protein, called by TCRdb with MiXCR from the multiplex PCR reads. The profile shows around 1,000,000 distinct CDR3 sequences, about two fifths of them singletons. Sequences were obtained from peripheral blood or thyroid tissue (not recorded which). All receptors come from an adult man with Graves' hyperthyroidism. The CDR3 runs from the conserved cysteine through the conserved F or W. The D gene is left open where the match is weak. Clone sizes are given selectively: once, few, many, or a class where the clone is expanded.

j_gene | v_gene | abundance | len | d_gene | CDR3aa | CDR3nt
TRBJ1-6 | TRBV3-1 | many | 15 | - | CASSQGTGTRSPLHF | TGTGCCAGCAGCCAAGGTACAGGGACGCGTTCACCCCTCCACTTT
TRBJ1-5 | TRBV12-3/TRBV12-4 | many | 15 | - | CATRSLGAGGQPQHF | TGTGCCACCCGTAGCCTTGGGGCGGGCGGGCAGCCCCAGCATTTT
TRBJ1-6 | TRBV11-2 | many | 12 | TRBD1 | CASSSGQLSSEF | TGTGCCAGCAGCTCGGGACAGTTAAGCTCCGAATTT
TRBJ2-7 | TRBV14 | - | 19 | TRBD2 | CASTPKGINPTAGVREQYF | TGTGCCAGCACCCCCAAAGGGATTAATCCGACAGCGGGGGTACGCGAGCAGTACTTC
TRBJ2-7 | TRBV4-3 | few | 18 | - | CASSQDAWQRFSSYEQYF | TGCGCCAGCAGCCAAGATGCGTGGCAAAGATTCAGCTCCTACGAGCAGTACTTC
TRBJ1-1 | TRBV29-1 | - | 13 | - | CSVASPLGTEAFF | TGCAGCGTTGCGAGCCCTTTGGGCACTGAAGCTTTCTTT
TRBJ2-2 | TRBV25-1 | - | 15 | - | CAWWTDIRPTGELFF | TGTGCCTGGTGGACCGACATCCGGCCCACCGGGGAGCTGTTTTTT
TRBJ1-6 | TRBV28 | - | 12 | - | CASSRPWKPLHF | TGTGCCAGCAGCCGACCCTGGAAACCCCTCCACTTT
TRBJ2-7 | TRBV14 | few | 16 | TRBD1 | CASSRSSGTGSYEQYF | TGTGCCAGCAGCCGTTCCTCCGGGACAGGCTCCTACGAGCAGTACTTC
TRBJ1-2 | TRBV25-1 | - | 15 | - | CATNQAPIQNRGYTF | TGTGCCACCAACCAGGCTCCTATACAGAACAGAGGATACACCTTC
TRBJ1-1 | TRBV11-2 | many | 12 | - | CASSFGLFEAFF | TGTGCCAGCAGCTTTGGACTTTTTGAAGCTTTCTTT
TRBJ1-6 | TRBV7-2 | many | 16 | TRBD1 | CASSLRQGGPDSPLHF | TGTGCCAGCAGCCTCCGACAGGGGGGCCCTGATTCACCCCTCCACTTT
TRBJ1-2 | TRBV7-9 | - | 15 | - | CASSQGRGLFYGYTF | TGCGCCAGCAGCCAAGGTCGGGGCTTATTCTATGGCTACACCTTC
TRBJ1-2 | TRBV7-9 | many | 18 | - | CASSYRGGSRDLNYGYTF | TGTGCCAGCAGCTACCGAGGGGGGTCCAGAGATCTAAACTATGGCTACACCTTC